One sample yielded the 32 T cell receptor beta chains listed below, sequenced in a study of tumor-infiltrating lymphocytes in primary liver carcinoma. TCR beta cDNA came from roughly 0.45 ug total RNA, primed with a constant-region primer. Employing slightly modified ARM-PCR, three nested multiplex PCR rounds were run, and these gave rise to the TCR beta libraries. Both of the initial two PCR rounds ran for about 11 cycles and employed TRBV1-TRBV30 forward primers alongside a C-beta reverse primer. TCRdb analysed the multiplex PCR reads with MiXCR anew, one entry per CDR3 protein. This table holds some 190,000 distinct CDR3 sequences, 50% to 75% found once. Unsorted whole blood served as the source of blood RNA, and germline DNA was extracted as well. The sequencing input was peripheral blood. The receptors come from a man between 40 and 49 years old with primary liver carcinoma and hepatitis B virus infection.

This sequence joins TRBV7-9 and TRBJ2-1; 7 bases align to TRBD2. The CDR3 extends over 11 amino acids. Per germline, CDR1 SEHNR and CDR2 FQNEAQ (reference sequence). CDR3 sequence reads: CREGKYNEQFF. CDR3 nucleotide sequence: TGTAGGGAGGGCAAGTACAATGAGCAGTTCTTC.

The chain uses TRBV11-2 and TRBJ2-1, with a weak D call TRBD2 (6 bases). This CDR3 contains 15 residues. Trimming left V 7 bases short and J 4 bases short, with 17 bases between. The germline gives CDR1 SGHAT, CDR2 FQNNGV. The CDR3 DNA sequence: TGTGCCAGCATCCTCGGGACTGGCGGTTACAATGAGCAGTTCTTC. This sequence encodes CASILGTGGYNEQFF.

A remark on this clonotype: A read error may account for a junction end that differs from germline. The CDR3 region has the DNA TGTTCCAGCAGCCTATCGCGGGTCCTCCACTACGAGCAGTACTTC. Translation: CSSSLSRVLHYEQYF. The chain links TRBV11-2 to TRBJ2-7; possibly TRBD2 for D (5 bases). The CDR3 loop spans 15 amino acids. Germline V gene sequence: CDR1 SGHAT, CDR2 FQNNGV.

The chain uses TRBV29-1 and TRBJ2-6, with TRBD1 matching 7 bases. This CDR3 is built from 16 residues. The germline V gene encodes CDR1 SQVTM and CDR2 ANQGSEA. V lost 6 bases to trimming and J lost 0 bases; unmatched junction nucleotides: 8. CDR3 nucleotide sequence: TGCAGCGTAAGGACAGGCGACAGCTCTGGGGCCAACGTCCTGACTTTC. Encoded protein: CSVRTGDSSGANVLTF.

In its sample, this clonotype was seen once. A much larger clonotype is one base distant, so this may be a read error. The CDR3 DNA reads TGTGCCAGCAGCTCTCCCAGGGGTAACACAGATACGCAGTATTTT. Its protein is CASSSPRGNTDTQYF. The chain uses TRBV6-6 and TRBJ2-3; D is possibly TRBD1 (6 bases). The CDR3 consists of 15 residues. CDR1 and CDR2 (germline): MNHNY, SVGAGI (reference sequence). Trimming took 6 bases from V and 2 from J, leaving 15 bases between them.

In nucleotides, the CDR3 is TGTGCCAGCAGCTTCGAGCATCTAGCTGAAGATGAGCAGTTCTTC. Protein: CASSFEHLAEDEQFF. The rearrangement joins TRBV5-6 to TRBJ2-1; weak D call: TRBD2 (5 bases). CDR1 SGHDT and CDR2 YYEEEE come from the germline V gene. The CDR3 is made up of 15 amino acids. Trimming stripped 2 bases from V and 8 bases from J, with 17 bases between.

The chain has TRBV6-5 and TRBJ2-6; 11 bases agree with TRBD2. This CDR3 has 18 residues. The J segment lost 4 bases and the V segment lost 5 bases, leaving 10 bases of the junction unmatched. Looked up from germline, CDR1 is MNHEY and CDR2 is SVGAGI. In nucleotides, the CDR3 is TGTGCCAGCAGTCTCATAGCGGGAGGGTCCGCGGGGGCCAACGTCCTGACTTTC. It translates to CASSLIAGGSAGANVLTF.

Concerning this clonotype: A much more abundant neighbour one base away suggests this may be a read error. This chain connects TRBV29-1 to TRBJ2-7; D possibly corresponds to TRBD2 (5 bases). Germline values: CDR1 SQVTM, CDR2 ANQGSEA. CDR3 size: 10 residues. The CDR3 here is CSVGGYERYF. CDR3 nucleotides: TGCAGCGTTGGAGGGTACGAGCGGTACTTC.

On this clonotype: A much larger clone lies one base from this, so it may be a read error. The J gene is TRBJ1-1, the V gene TRBV29-1; tentatively, D is TRBD1 (5 bases). The CDR3 extends over 13 amino acids. Germline CDR1 and CDR2: SQVTM and ANQGSEA. Deletions cut 7 bases from V and 1 base from J, with 13 bases between. The CDR3 bases are TGCAGCGCTAAGGGGCAGAGGAACACTGAAGCTTTCTTT. This translates into CSAKGQRNTEAFF. Based on the CDR3 plus reference TRBV29-1 and TRBJ1-1, the full variable domain is SAVISQKPSRDICQRGTSLTIQCQVDSQVTMMFWYRQQPGQSLTLIATANQGSEATYESGFVIDKFPISRPNLTFSTLTVSNMSPEDSSIYLCSAKGQRNTEAFFGQGTRLTVV.

This clonotype was counted a few times. The chain recombines TRBV12-3 or TRBV12-4 with TRBJ2-1, with 9 bases matching TRBD2. V lost 2 bases, J lost 9 bases, and 8 bases stayed unmatched. This CDR3 is 15 amino acids long. CDR3 in DNA: TGTGCCAGCAGTTTATCTGCGGGAGGGCTGTTTGAGCAGTTCTTC. It yields the protein CASSLSAGGLFEQFF.

This clonotype was found a few times. This chain uses TRBV6-6 with TRBJ2-5; 7 bases agree with TRBD2. V lost 4 bases and J lost 2; bases outside the gene matches: 4. The germline gives CDR1 MNHNY, CDR2 SVGAGI (reference sequence). This CDR3 region has 14 residues. As DNA, the CDR3 is TGTGCCAGCAGTTTGCTAGCGGAACAAGAGACCCAGTACTTC. Protein: CASSLLAEQETQYF.

Worth noting for this clonotype: A much larger clone lies one base from this, so it may be a read error. The chain carries TRBV11-2 and TRBJ2-1; D is uncertain. The CDR3 consists of 12 residues. The germline gives CDR1 SGHAT, CDR2 FQNNGV. The CDR3 DNA is TGTGACAGCAGCTTAGCTGACCTTGAGCAGTTCTTC. Its protein product is CDSSLADLEQFF.

This clonotype was counted at least ten times. The V call is TRBV29-1, the J call TRBJ1-1; TRBD1 aligns across 7 bases. Looked up from germline, CDR1 is SQVTM and CDR2 is ANQGSEA. CDR3 size: 13 residues. V gave up 6 bases and J gave up 4 bases; unmatched junction bases: 8. CDR3 residues: CSVSRQGSTEAFF. For the CDR3, the DNA is TGCAGCGTCAGTCGACAGGGTTCCACTGAAGCTTTCTTT.

The genes are TRBV4-2 and TRBJ2-6; D is possibly TRBD1 (5 bases). The CDR3 covers 19 residues. The V and J ends lost 0 bases and 2 bases respectively, with 17 bases between them. Germline V CDR1 and CDR2: LGHNA, YNFKEQ. Here the CDR3 DNA reads TGTGCCAGCAGCCAAGATGGGGCAGGGTATTCTCCTGGGGCCAACGTCCTGACTTTC. It translates to CASSQDGAGYSPGANVLTF.

This clonotype has a single count. The chain combines TRBV4-1 with TRBJ1-1; D remains unclear. The CDR3 has 16 residues. V lost 0 bases and J 0 bases, leaving 11 bases between the germline ends. Germline V gene lookup returns CDR1 MGHRA and CDR2 YSYEKL. The CDR3 region is CASSQDEALLNTEAFF. In DNA, the CDR3 is TGCGCCAGCAGCCAAGATGAAGCGCTTCTGAACACTGAAGCTTTCTTT.

To note about this clonotype: Since a much larger clone is just one base distant, this may be a read error. V gene TRBV11-2 combines with J gene TRBJ2-1; 7 nucleotides line up with TRBD2. The CDR3 length is 16 residues. The germline V gene has CDR1 SGHAT and CDR2 FQNNGV. The CDR3 DNA follows: TGTACCAGCAGCTTAATAACGGGGAGGGCCCCCCATGAGCAGTTCTTC. Encoded protein: CTSSLITGRAPHEQFF. Supplemented by reference TRBV11-2 and TRBJ2-1, the full variable domain reads EAGVAQSPRYKIIEKRQSVAFWCNPISGHATLYWYQQILGQGPKLLIQFQNNGVVDDSQLPKDRFSAERLKGVDSTLKIQPAKLEDSAVYLCTSSLITGRAPHEQFFGPGTRLTVL.

This rearrangement joins TRBV29-1 to TRBJ1-4; 10 bases align to TRBD1. The CDR3 sequence is 13 residues long. Per the germline V gene, CDR1 is SQVTM and CDR2 is ANQGSEA. The V and J ends lost 7 bases and 4 bases, in that order; junction bases with no gene match: 3. This CDR3 reads CSAWTGGNEKLFF. CDR3 sequence (DNA): TGCAGCGCTTGGACAGGGGGTAATGAAAAACTGTTTTTT.

The sample holds one count of this clonotype. The junction differs from germline at one of its ends, possibly a read error. DNA for the CDR3: TGTGCCAGCAGCTTAGAATCAAGTGCCTTCTACGAGCATTACTTC. The encoded protein is CASSLESSAFYEHYF. The J gene is TRBJ2-7, the V gene TRBV11-1; D uncertain. The germline V gene has CDR1 SGHAT and CDR2 FQDESV (reference sequence). There are 15 residues in the CDR3. The full variable domain, rest sourced from reference TRBV11-1 and TRBJ2-7, is EAEVAQSPRYKITEKSQAVAFWCDPISGHATLYWYRQILGQGPELLVQFQDESVVDDSQLPKDRFSAERLKGVDSTLKIQPAELGDSAMYLCASSLESSAFYEHYFGPGTRLTVT.

V is TRBV29-1 and J is TRBJ1-1; TRBD1 is a possible D gene (5 bases). In germline, CDR1 is SQVTM, CDR2 ANQGSEA. V shed 2 bases and J shed 1 base, with 26 bases lying between them. The CDR3 covers 19 residues. The CDR3 DNA follows: TGCAGCGTTGAACCCTCCAGAGGTAGGGGCGGGTTGAGGAACACTGAAGCTTTCTTT. It codes for CSVEPSRGRGGLRNTEAFF. Using reference TRBV29-1 and TRBJ1-1 for the parts outside the CDR3, the full variable domain is SAVISQKPSRDICQRGTSLTIQCQVDSQVTMMFWYRQQPGQSLTLIATANQGSEATYESGFVIDKFPISRPNLTFSTLTVSNMSPEDSSIYLCSVEPSRGRGGLRNTEAFFGQGTRLTVV.

A note on this clonotype: This may stem from a read error, because a much larger clone lies one nucleotide away. This sequence joins TRBV11-2 and TRBJ2-1; TRBD2 aligns across 11 bases. This CDR3 comprises 17 residues. The V gene's germline CDR1 is SGHAT and CDR2 FQNNGV. The CDR3 DNA reads TGTGCCAGCAGCCAACTAGCGGGAGTTAGCTCCTACTATGAGCAGTTCTTC. Protein product: CASSQLAGVSSYYEQFF.

To note about this clonotype: The junction and the germline gene differ at one end; a read error may be behind it. The rearrangement joins TRBV11-2 to TRBJ2-7, with TRBD2 as a possible D gene (6 bases). From germline, CDR1 is SGHAT and CDR2 FQNNGV. This CDR3 has 14 amino acids. The CDR3 region is CASSLTRREPEQYF. The CDR3 DNA follows: TGCGCCAGCAGCCTAACTCGGCGGGAACCCGAGCAGTACTTC.

With respect to this clonotype: Since a much larger clone is just one base distant, this may be a read error. CDR3 loop: CASSQGRGRPNNEQFF. The CDR3 DNA sequence: TGCGCCAGCAGCCAAGGGAGGGGACGACCAAACAATGAGCAGTTCTTC. V usage is TRBV4-1 and J usage is TRBJ2-1; D might be TRBD2 (6 bases). In germline, CDR1 is MGHRA, CDR2 YSYEKL. Trimming stripped 1 base from V and 5 bases from J, with 15 bases between. The CDR3 has 16 residues.

Remarks on this clonotype: A read error may account for a junction end that differs from germline. The rearrangement joins TRBV11-3 to TRBJ2-7, with D possibly called TRBD1 or TRBD2 (5 bases each). This CDR3 has 14 residues. Germline CDR1 reads SGHNT; CDR2 reads YENEEA. CDR3 sequence reads: CAGSLAPGRDEQYF. CDR3 DNA sequence: TGTGCCGGCAGCTTGGCTCCGGGGCGTGACGAGCAATACTTC. The whole variable domain, filled in from reference TRBV11-3 and TRBJ2-7, reads EAGVVQSPRYKIIEKKQPVAFWCNPISGHNTLYWYLQNLGQGPELLIRYENEEAVDDSQLPKDRFSAERLKGVDSTLKIQPAELGDSAVYLCAGSLAPGRDEQYFGPGTRLTVT.

Of note for this clonotype: A read error is possible here, since a much larger clone lies one base away. The rearrangement uses TRBV11-2 and TRBJ2-3, with D unclear. V gave up 4 bases and J gave up 4 bases, with 15 bases separating them. CDR3 length equals 15 residues. Germline CDR1 is SGHAT and CDR2 is FQNNGV. CDR3 nucleotides: TGTGCCAGCAGCTCAGATCCGCGTGGATCAGATACGCAGTATTTT. It translates to CASSSDPRGSDTQYF.

This clonotype was counted a single time. In this CDR3 the conserved last residue, phenylalanine or tryptophan, is missing, so a read error is likely. The DNA is omitted, as the CDR3 cannot be located on it reliably, and the CDR3 follows TCRdb's listing. The chain has TRBV29-1 and TRBJ1-1; TRBD1 is taken as the D call from the table, unchecked against the DNA. Germline V gives CDR1 SQVTM, CDR2 ANQGSEA. The CDR3 is 13 amino acids in total, end residues counted. CDR3 residues: CSVVGGLNTEAFS.

The chain carries TRBV6-1 and TRBJ2-7; the D is unclear. The germline V gene encodes CDR1 MNHNS and CDR2 SASEGT. Trimming pared 7 bases from V and 4 bases from J, leaving 14 bases between. The CDR3 runs 13 residues. CDR3 residues: CASIGLLSYEQYF. The CDR3 DNA reads as TGTGCCAGCATTGGATTACTCTCGTACGAGCAGTACTTC.

The chain employs TRBV6-5 and TRBJ1-1, with a weak D call TRBD1 (6 bases). This CDR3 is 16 amino acids long. Trimming cost V 0 bases and J 5 bases, with 16 bases left between them. Germline CDR1 and CDR2: MNHEY and SVGAGI. The CDR3 bases are TGTGCCAGCAGTTACTCGATCCCAGGGGCAGGGACTGAAGCTTTCTTT. It encodes CASSYSIPGAGTEAFF.

This clonotype showed up just once. The chain joins TRBV12-3 or TRBV12-4 to TRBJ2-1, with D possibly being TRBD2 (6 bases). CDR3 size: 15 residues. Deletions cut 7 bases from V and 9 bases from J, with 22 bases between. The CDR3 is CASTPGLTGDAEQFF. The CDR3 nucleotides read TGTGCCAGCACCCCCGGGCTAACGGGAGACGCTGAGCAGTTCTTC.

Turning to this clonotype: The junction and the germline gene differ at one end; a read error may be behind it. The chain has TRBV11-1 and TRBJ2-6, with TRBD2 as a possible D gene (6 bases). Per germline, CDR1 SGHAT and CDR2 FQDESV (reference sequence). The CDR3 spans 13 residues. Here the CDR3 DNA reads TGTGACAGCAGCTTCTCGGGGGTCAACGTCCTGACTTTC. Protein sequence: CDSSFSGVNVLTF.

V and J are TRBV6-6 and TRBJ2-7, with a tentative D call TRBD2 (5 bases). Germline lookup yields CDR1 MNHNY and CDR2 SVGAGI (reference sequence). With 6 bases removed from V and 1 base from J, the gap between germline ends came to 10 bases. The CDR3 extends over 13 amino acids. The CDR3 bases are TGTGCCAGCAGCGCAAGCGGTTCCTACGAGCAGTACTTC. It yields the protein CASSASGSYEQYF.

This clonotype was observed at least ten times. The chain has TRBV29-1 and TRBJ2-5; 13 bases agree with TRBD2. Losses at the gene ends were 4 bases for V and 2 bases for J; bases not matched to a gene: 1. The germline gives CDR1 SQVTM, CDR2 ANQGSEA. This CDR3 has 14 amino acids. DNA of the CDR3: TGCAGCGTTGGACTAGCGGGAGGACAAGAGACCCAGTACTTC. It specifies CSVGLAGGQETQYF.

This clonotype was counted between two and nine times. One junction end does not reproduce the germline sequence, and a read error may be involved. The chain joins TRBV29-1 to TRBJ2-7; TRBD1 matches at 9 bases. Germline V gene lookup returns CDR1 SQVTM and CDR2 ANQGSEA. The CDR3 loop spans 15 amino acids. The CDR3 loop is CSVKKMGQGSNEQYF. CDR3 in DNA: TGCAGCGTCAAGAAAATGGGACAGGGCTCCAACGAGCAGTACTTC.